This TCR beta chain is drawn from a study of cytomegalovirus exposure and HLA in healthy donors. Study-wide context: Out of roughly 170 million T cells, an earlier analysis found over 100 million unique TCR beta sequences in total. The Caucasian-associated ancestry cluster contained 81% of the 300 to 400 genotyped donors. Study-level points and caveats: The listing of 150 to 200 TCR beta chains classed them as cytomegalovirus-associated. Excluded: some indistinguishable V segments such as TRBV6-2 and TRBV6-3.

Primers included in the PCR were 60 Vbeta and 13 Jbeta primers. Repertoires were generated with immunoSEQ multiplex PCR, while TCRdb's copy carries only in-frame clones and drops some. The table includes approximately 150,000 clones, 70% detected once. CDR3 length: 14 amino acids. J was trimmed by 3 bases and V by 6 bases; bases with no gene match: 4. Germline V gives CDR1 MDHEN, CDR2 SYDVKM. A word on this clone: Its antigen is undetermined.

Sequencing used PBMCs. The J gene is TRBJ1-4, the V gene TRBV28, with 7 bases identical to TRBD1. This TCR derives from a young man in good health and CMV-seropositive. CDR3 bases: TGTGCCAGCAGGGAACAGGGGTCTAATGAAAAACTGTTTTTT. It specifies CASREQGSNEKLFF.